The next 13 T cell receptor beta chains were all read from a single sample in a study of T cell repertoires in cytomegalovirus infection. What these receptors recognize is not known. Each CDR3 protein is one row after TCRdb ran MiXCR on the reads. The sample shows 900,000 to 950,000 distinct CDR3 sequences, roughly 31% of them seen only once. Source: cultured CD8+ T cells from PBMCs, taken from culture after CMV antigen stimulation. Source of these receptors: a human donor in good health (CMV status not recorded). Some clones in this sample may be carry-over from other donors' samples.

This clonotype has a count of ten or more. The genes are TRBV7-3 and TRBJ2-2; perhaps TRBD1 as D (5 bases). CDR1 is SGHTA and CDR2 is FQGTGA in the germline V gene. V lost 1 base to trimming and J lost 5 bases, with 14 bases between them. The CDR3 is 16 residues long. CDR3 residues: CASSLKATVVTGELFF. For the CDR3, the DNA is TGTGCCAGCAGCTTAAAGGCGACAGTAGTAACCGGGGAGCTGTTTTTT.

CDR3 sequence: CSAREGDRDQPQHF. CDR3 sequence (DNA): TGCAGTGCTAGAGAGGGGGACAGGGATCAGCCCCAGCATTTT. This rearrangement joins TRBV20-1 to TRBJ1-5; 9 bases are a match to TRBD1. Germline V lookup: CDR1 DFQATT, CDR2 SNEGSKA (reference sequence). This CDR3 has 14 residues. The J segment lost 5 bases and the V segment lost 0 bases, leaving 2 bases of the junction unmatched.

The chain uses TRBV10-1 and TRBJ1-2, with TRBD1 identical over 9 bases. J lost 3 bases, V lost 9 bases, and 14 bases had no gene match. CDR1 is WNHNN, CDR2 SYGVQD, per germline (reference sequence). The CDR3 is 16 amino acids. In nucleotides, the CDR3 is TGCGCCAGAGGACCAAACCGGACAGGGGAGTACTATGGCTACACCTTC. This encodes CARGPNRTGEYYGYTF.

This clonotype appeared a few times. The chain is built from TRBV27 and TRBJ2-2; D ambiguous. Deletions cut 7 bases from V and 4 bases from J, with 13 bases between. CDR3 length: 14 residues. CDR1 and CDR2 (germline): MNHEY, SMNVEV (reference sequence). The CDR3 sequence is CASTGPPGTGELFF. The CDR3 nucleotides are TGTGCCAGCACCGGGCCCCCGGGCACCGGGGAGCTGTTTTTT.

A few counts support this clonotype. The chain carries TRBV6-5 and TRBJ2-5; unclear D gene. V was shortened by 0 bases and J by 1 base, with 12 bases between the two germline ends. CDR1 is MNHEY, CDR2 SVGAGI, per germline. This CDR3 is built from 16 residues. Written as DNA, the CDR3 is TGTGCCAGCAGTTACTCGTTGCGTGGGTCCCAAGAGACCCAGTACTTC. Protein product: CASSYSLRGSQETQYF.

This clonotype was picked up a small number of times. This chain links TRBV5-1 with TRBJ2-3; 12 bases are shared with TRBD2. The germline gives CDR1 SGHRS, CDR2 YFSETQ. Unmatched junction bases numbered 8, after V lost 0 bases and J lost 6 bases. The CDR3 extends over 17 amino acids. CDR3 DNA: TGCGCCAGCAGCTTGGCCCCGCTAGCGGGGGGGGCGGATACGCAGTATTTT. Its protein product is CASSLAPLAGGADTQYF.

In its sample, this clonotype was seen a few times. The chain couples TRBV7-9 to TRBJ2-7, with D tentatively TRBD2 (6 bases). Trimming shortened V by 2 bases and J by 2 bases, and 10 bases separated the two germline ends. CDR1 and CDR2 from the germline V gene are SEHNR and FQNEAQ (reference sequence). The CDR3 consists of 14 residues. The CDR3 sequence is CASSLQGGAYEQYF. CDR3 in DNA: TGTGCCAGCAGCTTACAAGGAGGGGCCTACGAGCAGTACTTC.

The gene calls are TRBV9 and TRBJ1-1; D unclear. This CDR3 is built from 14 residues. Trimming took off 2 bases at V and 0 bases at J, with 8 bases between the two ends. CDR1 SGDLS and CDR2 YYNGEE come from the germline V gene. Here the CDR3 DNA reads TGTGCCAGCAGCGTGGCGTTCGTGAACACTGAAGCTTTCTTT. It translates to CASSVAFVNTEAFF.

Only a few counts were recorded for this clonotype. V is TRBV19 and J is TRBJ2-7; 8 positions agree with TRBD1. This CDR3 is 14 amino acids long. Germline-derived CDR1 and CDR2 are LNHDA and SQIVND (reference sequence). V lost 6 bases, J lost 0 bases, and 4 bases stayed unmatched. The CDR3 loop reads CASRKTGVSYEQYF. Written as DNA, the CDR3 is TGTGCCAGTAGAAAGACAGGGGTCTCCTACGAGCAGTACTTC.

The V gene is TRBV7-6, the J gene TRBJ2-1, with 14 bases identical to TRBD2. The CDR3 has 16 amino acids. The trim removed 5 bases at V and 10 bases at J, leaving 10 bases unmatched. Germline CDR1 is SGHVS and CDR2 is FNYEAQ. In DNA form, the CDR3 reads TGTGCCAGCAGCCCCGGGACTAGCGGGGGACGTGGGGAGCAGTTCTTC. This codes for CASSPGTSGGRGEQFF.

This clonotype was counted a few times. This chain connects TRBV6-6 to TRBJ2-7; D is unclear. Per the germline V gene, CDR1 is MNHNY and CDR2 is SVGAGI (reference sequence). The V and J ends lost 0 bases and 0 bases respectively, with 15 bases between them. This CDR3 spans 17 amino acids. In DNA, the CDR3 is TGTGCCAGCAGTTACTCCTTAGACGCAAGACGCTCCTACGAGCAGTACTTC. This codes for CASSYSLDARRSYEQYF.

The V gene is TRBV20-1, the J gene TRBJ2-7; tentatively, D is TRBD2 (5 bases). Germline CDR1 is DFQATT and CDR2 is SNEGSKA (reference sequence). The CDR3 runs to 14 residues. The V end was cut by 5 bases, the J end by 3 bases, with 17 bases between. CDR3 in amino acids: CSAAREGIYYEQYF. The CDR3 nucleotides are TGCAGTGCTGCTAGAGAGGGCATCTACTACGAGCAGTACTTC.

This clonotype appeared a few times. This chain joins TRBV7-9 and TRBJ1-5; the D is unclear. The CDR3 sequence is 14 residues long. Trimming removed 5 bases at V and 4 bases at J, with 12 bases between. Germline V lookup: CDR1 SEHNR, CDR2 FQNEAQ (reference sequence). The CDR3 coding sequence is TGTGCCAGCAGCCCTCAGGACGGGAATCAGCCCCAGCATTTT. Residues: CASSPQDGNQPQHF.